These T cell receptor beta chains were read from a single sample in a study of T cells in Graves' hyperthyroidism and ophthalmopathy. TCRdb called the multiplex PCR reads again in MiXCR, with one record for every CDR3 protein. The sample shows about 640,000 distinct CDR3 sequences, around 21% of them seen only once. Sequencing was carried out using blood. These receptors all come from a man aged 30-40 years with Graves' ophthalmopathy. CDR3s include the opening cysteine and the closing phenylalanine or tryptophan. Only some rows state a clone size, as once, few, many or a class for expanded clones.

size: few; J: TRBJ2-2; V: TRBV3-1; CDR3: CASVGQGNGELFF
size: few; J: TRBJ2-1; V: TRBV27; CDR3: CASSTTPGLATKEQFF
size: few; J: TRBJ2-1; V: TRBV12-3/TRBV12-4; CDR3: CASSPGQYNEQFF
size: -; J: TRBJ2-3; V: TRBV7-9; CDR3: CASKSGSTDTQYF
size: -; J: TRBJ1-5; V: TRBV5-1; CDR3: CASSLTGRDQPQHF
size: many; J: TRBJ2-3; V: TRBV11-2; CDR3: CASSLGASQADTQYF
size: few; J: TRBJ1-5; V: TRBV6-2/TRBV6-3; CDR3: CASSYTAAGNQPQHF
size: -; J: TRBJ1-1; V: TRBV5-4; CDR3: CASTNPGTEAFF
size: -; J: TRBJ2-1; V: TRBV7-9; CDR3: CASSKGDEQSF
size: -; J: TRBJ1-6; V: TRBV28; CDR3: CASSLRDRDFSPLHF
size: -; J: TRBJ2-2; V: TRBV12-3/TRBV12-4; CDR3: CASGQALGGELFF